This T cell receptor beta chain was found in a study of blood T cell repertoires in COVID-19. Across the study: Acute and convalescent COVID-19 specimens originated in the United States, Italy and Spain. PBMCs, B-cell-depleted T cells, or T cells were the source of the cDNA or gDNA that made up the material.

In the study's own analysis: Reference gene primer amplification gave estimated nucleated cell counts. Some clones are missing from TCRdb's copy, which holds only in-frame ones; the method was immunoSEQ multiplex PCR. V, J and clone size are taken as reported in that table, and D and trimming were inferred from the DNA itself. The sample has hundreds of thousands of clones, nearly 90% seen once. This CDR3 is built from 14 residues. The V gene lost 1 base and the J gene lost 0 bases, with 6 bases spanning the gap. CDR1 KGHSH and CDR2 LQKENI come from the germline V gene. Notes on this clone: This same CDR3 is encoded by further DNA sequences in the sample.

Sequencing was carried out using peripheral blood. The sequence came from a woman in her late teens or twenties who had recovered from COVID-19. The genes are TRBV18 and TRBJ1-1; D may be TRBD1 (5 bases). CDR3 protein: CASSPQGMNTEAFF. In DNA form, the CDR3 reads TGTGCCAGCTCACCACAGGGGATGAACACTGAAGCTTTCTTT.